This T cell receptor (beta chain) emerged from a study of blood T cell repertoires in COVID-19. Background on the study: T cells, B-cell-depleted T cells, or PBMCs supplied cDNA or gDNA.

In germline, CDR1 is KGHDR, CDR2 SFDVKD. V was clipped by 4 bases and J by 11 bases; unmatched bases: 6. The length of the CDR3 is 12 residues. The table lists this clone with a few counts. In assigning cohorts, the study relied on participant-reported clinical history. The repertoire was sequenced with immunoSEQ multiplex PCR; TCRdb's copy has only in-frame clones and lacks some. The data show 450,000 to 500,000 clones, about 85% seen once. The chain joins TRBV24-1 to TRBJ1-1; 7 bases map to TRBD1. The sample taken for sequencing was PBMCs or T cells enriched from blood (not recorded which). The receptor comes from a woman aged 55-69 years who had recovered from COVID-19. The CDR3 sequence is CATSDRDRVAFF. CDR3 DNA: TGTGCCACCAGTGACCGGGACAGAGTGGCTTTCTTT.